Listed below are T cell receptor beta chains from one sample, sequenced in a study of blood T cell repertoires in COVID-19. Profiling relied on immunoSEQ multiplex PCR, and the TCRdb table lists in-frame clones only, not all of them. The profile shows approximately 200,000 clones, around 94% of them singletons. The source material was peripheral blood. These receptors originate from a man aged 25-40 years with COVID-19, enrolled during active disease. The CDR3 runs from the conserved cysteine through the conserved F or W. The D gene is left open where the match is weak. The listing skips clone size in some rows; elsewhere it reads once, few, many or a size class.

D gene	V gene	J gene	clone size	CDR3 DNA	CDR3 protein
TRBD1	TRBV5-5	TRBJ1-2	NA	TGTGCCAGCAGCTTGGAGGACAGGGTTAACTATGGCTACACCTTC	CASSLEDRVNYGYTF
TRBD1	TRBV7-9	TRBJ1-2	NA	TGTGCCAGCAGCTCCTCAGGGGGTGGGAACTATGGCTACACCTTC	CASSSSGGGNYGYTF
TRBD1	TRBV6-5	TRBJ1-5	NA	TGTGTTACCGGGACAGGGAGTCAGCCCCAGCATTTT	CVTGTGSQPQHF
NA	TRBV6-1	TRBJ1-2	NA	TGTGCCAGCAGTGAATTAGAACCGCTGAGGCGTGGCTACACCTTC	CASSELEPLRRGYTF
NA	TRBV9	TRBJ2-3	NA	TGTGCCAGCAGCGTGTCTACAGATACGCAGTATTTT	CASSVSTDTQYF
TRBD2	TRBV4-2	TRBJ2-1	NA	TGTGCCAGCAGCCAAAGAAAAACGCGACTAGCGGGGGGAAATGAGCAGTTCTTC	CASSQRKTRLAGGNEQFF
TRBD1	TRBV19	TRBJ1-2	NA	TGTGCCAGTAGTGCGACAGGGGGGTTACTCGATAACTATGGCTACACCTTC	CASSATGGLLDNYGYTF
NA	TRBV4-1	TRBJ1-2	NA	TGCGCCAGCAGCCCGAGGCGGGATACTAACTATGGCTACACCTTC	CASSPRRDTNYGYTF
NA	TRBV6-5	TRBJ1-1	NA	TGTGCCAGCAGTTCGGAGGAGGTGGCCCTGAACACTGAAGCTTTCTTT	CASSSEEVALNTEAFF
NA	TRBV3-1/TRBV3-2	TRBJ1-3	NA	TGTGCCAGCAGCCAAGATTTGCGGACAGCCTCTGGAAACACCATATATTTT	CASSQDLRTASGNTIYF
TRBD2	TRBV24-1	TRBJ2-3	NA	TGTGCCACCAGAGAGGTCGGGGGGGGGAGAGATACGCAGTATTTT	CATREVGGGRDTQYF
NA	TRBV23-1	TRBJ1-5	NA	TGCGCCAGCAGTCAAGAGCAGCCCCAGCATTTT	CASSQEQPQHF
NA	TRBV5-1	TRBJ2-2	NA	TGCGCCAGCAGCTTCGAGCAGGGAAACACCGGGGAGCTGTTTTTT	CASSFEQGNTGELFF
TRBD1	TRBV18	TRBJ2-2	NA	TGTGCCAGCTCATCTATCGACAGGGGGCATAACACCGGGGAGCTGTTTTTT	CASSSIDRGHNTGELFF
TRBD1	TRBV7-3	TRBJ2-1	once	TGTGCCAGCAGCTTAGGACAGGGCTATGAGCAGTTCTTC	CASSLGQGYEQFF
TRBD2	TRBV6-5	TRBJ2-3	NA	TGTGCCAGCAGTTTAAGCGGGGGGCCCCCGATGTATACGCAGTATTTT	CASSLSGGPPMYTQYF
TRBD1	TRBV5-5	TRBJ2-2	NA	TGTGCCAGCAGCGACAGGGTCACCGGGGAGCTGTTTTTT	CASSDRVTGELFF
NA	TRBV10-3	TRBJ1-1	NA	TGTGCCATCAGTCCGGGGGGTGGCAGGAACACTGAAGCTTTCTTT	CAISPGGGRNTEAFF
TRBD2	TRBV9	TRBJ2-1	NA	TGTGCCAGCAGCGTAGCGCCTAGCGGCCACAATGAGCAGTTCTTC	CASSVAPSGHNEQFF
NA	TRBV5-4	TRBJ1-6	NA	TGTGCCAGCAGCTTGGACAGTAATTCACCCCTCCACTTT	CASSLDSNSPLHF
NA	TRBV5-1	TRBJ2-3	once	TGCGCCAGCAGCTTGGTGGGGCAGAACACAGATACGCAGTATTTT	CASSLVGQNTDTQYF
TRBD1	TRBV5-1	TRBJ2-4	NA	TGCGCCAGCAGCCGGACAGGGGGCGCATCCAAAAACATTCAGTACTTC	CASSRTGGASKNIQYF
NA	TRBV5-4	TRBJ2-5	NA	TGTGCCAGCAGCCTGACTACCCAAGAGACCCAGTACTTC	CASSLTTQETQYF
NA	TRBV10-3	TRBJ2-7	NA	TGTGCCACAATGGAACCGGGCTCCTACGAGCAGTACTTC	CATMEPGSYEQYF
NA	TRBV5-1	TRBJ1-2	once	TGCGCCAGCAGCGCGGGACTGGAAGCGGGGGGCTACACCTTC	CASSAGLEAGGYTF
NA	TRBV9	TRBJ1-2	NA	TGTGCCAGCAGCGTACTCGGTAGCCCCCAGGGAAATTACTATGGCTACACCTTC	CASSVLGSPQGNYYGYTF
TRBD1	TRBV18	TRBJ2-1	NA	TGTGCCAGCTCCCTACTAGGACAGGGGATCGACAATGAGCAGTTCTTC	CASSLLGQGIDNEQFF
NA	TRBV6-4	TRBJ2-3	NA	TGTGCCAGCAGTGATAAGCCGGGTGAGGCAGATACGCAGTATTTT	CASSDKPGEADTQYF
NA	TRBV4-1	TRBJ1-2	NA	TGCGCCAGCAGCCCCCTCGCTAGATACGAGCCTGGCTACACCTTC	CASSPLARYEPGYTF
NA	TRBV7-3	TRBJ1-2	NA	TGTGCCAGCAGCGCCACAGCTTATGGCTACACCTTC	CASSATAYGYTF
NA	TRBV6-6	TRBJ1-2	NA	TGTGCCAGCAGTCGCCACAGGGAAGGGACCCAATTCGGTGGCTACACCTTC	CASSRHREGTQFGGYTF
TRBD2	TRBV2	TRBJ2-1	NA	TGTGCCAGTGCCGGGGAGGCTAGCGGGAACTACAATGAGCAGTTCTTC	CASAGEASGNYNEQFF
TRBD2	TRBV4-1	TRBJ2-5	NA	TGCGCCAGCAGCCAAGTTCCTTTTGGCGGGGGGGTGGAGACCCAGTACTTC	CASSQVPFGGGVETQYF
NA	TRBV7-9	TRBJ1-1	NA	TGTGCCAGCAGCTCAGGCCAGGGGACGGCCGTGAACACTGAAGCTTTCTTT	CASSSGQGTAVNTEAFF
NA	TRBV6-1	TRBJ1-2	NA	TGTGCCAGCAGTGAAAGCGGAAGGGCCTACGGCTACACCTTC	CASSESGRAYGYTF
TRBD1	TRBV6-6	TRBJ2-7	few	TGTGCCAGCAGTCCATCCCGGGACAGGGTAACCGAGCAGTACTTC	CASSPSRDRVTEQYF